The subject of this entry is one T cell receptor (beta chain). This clone was counted once. Its binding antigen is unknown. Nothing much larger sits one base from this clone, and base qualities are not available. Reading the label with the study, this specimen's time point is: week 3, after first cycle of checkpoint inhibitor. Blood samples were taken before treatment (T0) and at week 3 (W3), following the first cycle of checkpoint blockade. Except for two patients with rapid clinical progression, response was assessed 12 weeks after the first infusion by RECIST 1.1; disease control meant complete response, partial response or stable disease. Any patient who had received prior systemic cancer treatment, was on concomitant immunosuppressant therapy or had synchronous other active malignancies was excluded. To track both circulating cells and T cell turnover, TCR beta was sequenced from bulk PBMC as well as from plasma cell-free DNA. Lymphoprep and SepMate tubes were used to isolate PBMC from blood, and red cell lysis was then performed. QIAamp DNA Blood Mini kits were used to extract DNA from PBMC and sorted T cell subsets.

Every bulk PBMC sample was loaded with the same fixed amount of roughly 360 ng of DNA. The immunoSEQ TCRb Assay kit was used according to manufacturer instructions to amplify TCR beta CDR3 sequences from genomic DNA. The KAPA Library Quantification Kit for Illumina platforms was used to quantify pooled libraries by qPCR. Pooled libraries were sequenced on an Illumina NextSeq 500, clustered at about 0.55-1.1 pM. Concerning the study's data processing: TCR data were analyzed using immunoSEQ ANALYZER and the R LymphoSeq package. A rearrangement efficiency score was calculated as productive divided by the sum of productive and non-productive CDR3 sequences. Within each patient, timepoints were compared pairwise for clonality, measured with the Gini coefficient, and for diversity, measured with the Renyi index at alpha=1. In LymphoSeq, clonal relatedness was computed with an edit distance of 3 and repertoire similarity was computed with the Bhattacharyya coefficient. To classify response, a linear discriminant analysis based on week-3 changes in clonality and diversity was built with the R MASS and caret packages. The source is immuneACCESS, and TCRdb retained only in-frame sequences with V and J called. Part of the clones is not carried over; for the studies checked, unresolved V genes explain less than half of this, and the remainder is unexplained. The V and J calls and clone size come from that table; D and trimming were worked out from the DNA. This sample is represented by around 5,000 clones; about 80% of them were singletons. The top ten hold 10% of the sample.

The CDR3 contains 14 residues, cysteine and phenylalanine counted. The entry retains the CDR3 DNA only, 42 bases that are in frame from base 1. V loses 7 bases of germline sequence and J loses 2 bases, and the interval between the two ends is 15 bases. The germline V gene provides CDR1 MDHEN and CDR2 SYDVKM. The data belong to a study of blood T cell dynamics during melanoma immunotherapy (dated by TCRdb to 2018 to 2021). Background on the whole study: The patients had metastatic melanoma and were given first-line pembrolizumab or nivolumab plus ipilimumab as standard of care in the United Kingdom. To find early correlates of response, peripheral T cell receptor repertoires were profiled in metastatic melanoma patients before and after one cycle of checkpoint inhibitor therapy. The training cohort was made up of consecutive patients, while a further independent group of patients from the same centre was pooled to form an external validation set. What the research found in general, with its limitations: Patients who later achieved disease control showed a bifurcated PBMC repertoire reorganization at W3, with increased clonality or increased diversity, unlike progressors. The study could not determine whether the T cell clones driving repertoire changes were melanoma-specific or reflected general immune activation. The relatively small sample size was acknowledged as potentially limiting generalization of the results.

The receptor was isolated from a human donor with melanoma. The rearrangement combines TRBV28 with TRBJ2-7; the D gene is unclear. Sequenced material: blood, taken from a patient treated with checkpoint blockade. The bases read TGTGCCAGCAAACCGGGTCCTGAAGCCTACGAGCAGTACTTC. The resulting protein is CASKPGPEAYEQYF.